These 21 T cell receptor beta chains were sequenced from one sample in a study of shared clonotypes between healthy human individuals. Assay used: immunoSEQ multiplex PCR; TCRdb lists only in-frame clones, some missing. The table records about 2,500,000 clones, around nine tenths of them present only once. The sequencing input was naive CD4+ T cells sorted from blood. Subset noted: CD45RA+ positively selected. The receptors were gathered from a man aged 18 to 30 in good health.

This clone was observed a handful of times. The rearrangement uses TRBV10-2 and TRBJ2-7, with 8 bases that match TRBD1. This CDR3 comprises 16 residues. Germline loops: CDR1 WSHSY, CDR2 SAAADI. V trimming: 3 bases; J trimming: 4 bases; junction bases outside the gene matches: 11. Here the CDR3 reads CASSDLSDRVAYEQYF. DNA for the CDR3: TGCGCCAGCAGTGACCTTTCGGACAGGGTAGCGTACGAGCAGTACTTC.

This clone has only one observation. The CDR3, as DNA: TGTGCCAGCAGCCCTTACGGCACAGATACGCAGTATTTT. Residues: CASSPYGTDTQYF. V gene TRBV6-5 combines with J gene TRBJ2-3; D ambiguous. The CDR3 consists of 13 residues. V was clipped by 6 bases and J by 1 base, with 8 bases between them. Germline values: CDR1 MNHEY, CDR2 SVGAGI.

V is TRBV4-3 and J is TRBJ2-6, with TRBD1 as a possible D gene (6 bases). V lost 2 bases and J 3 bases, leaving 8 bases between the germline ends. This CDR3 comprises 15 residues. Germline CDR1 and CDR2: LGHNA and YSLEER. CDR3 sequence (DNA): TGCGCCAGCAGCCAACAGGGGCATGGGGCCAACGTCCTGACTTTC. This gives the protein CASSQQGHGANVLTF.

CDR3 sequence reads: CASSVAADLRGYEQYF. As DNA, the CDR3 is TGTGCCAGCAGCGTAGCTGCAGACTTGCGGGGCTACGAGCAGTACTTC. This chain links TRBV9 with TRBJ2-7; TRBD2 might be the D (6 bases). CDR1 is SGDLS and CDR2 is YYNGEE in the germline V gene. The V end lost 0 bases, the J end lost 3 bases, and 16 bases lay between the germline ends. CDR3 length equals 16 residues.

The CDR3, as DNA: TGTGCCAGCAGTTACGGGCAGGGTGGAGATGAGCAGTTCTTC. This encodes CASSYGQGGDEQFF. The chain couples TRBV6-6 to TRBJ2-1, with TRBD1 as a possible D gene (5 bases). Germline lookup yields CDR1 MNHNY and CDR2 SVGAGI (reference sequence). The V and J ends lost 2 bases and 8 bases respectively, with 13 bases between them. CDR3 length: 14 amino acids.

The V and J genes are TRBV5-1 and TRBJ2-5, with a weak D call TRBD1 (6 bases). The CDR3 has 14 residues. The V and J ends lost 3 bases and 2 bases respectively, with 11 bases between them. Germline CDR1 and CDR2: SGHRS and YFSETQ. In nucleotides, the CDR3 is TGCGCCAGCAGCTGGGGGCGCGGACAAGAGACCCAGTACTTC. Amino acids: CASSWGRGQETQYF.

The DNA of the CDR3 is TGTGCCAGCAGCTTAGGGGGGGTTTACGGAAACACCATATATTTT. Amino acids: CASSLGGVYGNTIYF. The V gene is TRBV11-2, the J gene TRBJ1-3; possibly TRBD1 for D (5 bases). The CDR3 is 15 amino acids. Germline loops: CDR1 SGHAT, CDR2 FQNNGV. The germline V and J ends were trimmed by 1 base and 4 bases, with 11 bases remaining between them. Supplemented by reference TRBV11-2 and TRBJ1-3, the full variable domain reads EAGVAQSPRYKIIEKRQSVAFWCNPISGHATLYWYQQILGQGPKLLIQFQNNGVVDDSQLPKDRFSAERLKGVDSTLKIQPAKLEDSAVYLCASSLGGVYGNTIYFGEGSWLTVV.

V gene TRBV2 combines with J gene TRBJ2-3; D may match TRBD1 or TRBD2 (5 bases each). The CDR3 spans 15 residues. V lost 7 bases and J 3 bases, leaving 17 bases between the germline ends. Germline assignment: CDR1 SNHLY and CDR2 FYNNEI. Here the CDR3 reads CASTPGPLRTDTQYF. The CDR3 coding sequence is TGTGCCAGCACCCCGGGACCCCTCAGGACAGATACGCAGTATTTT.

The chain uses TRBV11-2 and TRBJ1-5; TRBD1 is a possible D gene (5 bases). The germline V gene has CDR1 SGHAT and CDR2 FQNNGV. CDR3 size: 13 residues. The V end lost 3 bases, the J end lost 6 bases, and 9 bases lay between the germline ends. The CDR3, as DNA: TGTGCCAGCAGCTTTAGGGGAGGTCAGCCCCAGCATTTT. Translation: CASSFRGGQPQHF.

The rearrangement uses TRBV7-2 and TRBJ2-2; 11 nucleotides match TRBD2. Germline V lookup: CDR1 SGHTA, CDR2 FQGNSA. V shed 5 bases and J 3 bases; nucleotides not matched to a gene: 5. This CDR3 is 16 amino acids long. The CDR3 nucleotides read TGTGCCAGCAGCCCCCGACTAGCGGGGTACACCGGGGAGCTGTTTTTT. Protein: CASSPRLAGYTGELFF.

The rearrangement joins TRBV9 to TRBJ2-6, with D possibly matching TRBD2 (5 bases). Between the trimmed V and J ends, which lost 0 bases and 2 bases, there was a span of 12 bases. The CDR3 sequence is 17 residues long. CDR1 is SGDLS, CDR2 YYNGEE, per germline. CDR3 residues: CASSVGFWGAGANVLTF. Here the CDR3 DNA reads TGTGCCAGCAGCGTAGGTTTCTGGGGAGCTGGGGCCAACGTCCTGACTTTC. Full variable domain (outside the CDR3, taken from reference TRBV9 and TRBJ2-6): DSGVTQTPKHLITATGQRVTLRCSPRSGDLSVYWYQQSLDQGLQFLIQYYNGEERAKGNILERFSAQQFPDLHSELNLSSLELGDSALYFCASSVGFWGAGANVLTFGAGSRLTVL.

This clone was observed a single time. The chain joins TRBV29-1 to TRBJ2-5, with D perhaps given as TRBD1 or TRBD2 (5 bases each). This CDR3 region has 20 residues. Germline V gene data show CDR1 as SQVTM and CDR2 as ANQGSEA. The V end was cut by 5 bases, the J end by 1 base, with 32 bases between. The CDR3 region is CSVMGEWAPIKLNTQETQYF. CDR3 DNA sequence: TGCAGCGTTATGGGGGAGTGGGCCCCCATAAAACTGAATACCCAAGAGACCCAGTACTTC.

This chain connects TRBV4-1 to TRBJ1-4, with D possibly TRBD1 on 5 matching bases. Germline V gene data show CDR1 as MGHRA and CDR2 as YSYEKL. Trimming left V 4 bases short and J 10 bases short, with 13 bases between. CDR3 size: 13 residues. The CDR3 DNA reads TGCGCCAGCAGCCCAGACCCCGGGGGAAAACTGTTTTTT. It yields the protein CASSPDPGGKLFF.

In the case of this clone: This sample also contains other DNA sequences that code for the same CDR3. The V and J genes are TRBV18 and TRBJ2-3; D not resolved. The V and J ends lost 3 bases and 4 bases respectively, with 11 bases between them. CDR3 length equals 14 residues. Germline CDR1 is KGHSH and CDR2 is LQKENI. CDR3 sequence: CASSPLPGPDTQYF. Here the CDR3 DNA reads TGTGCCAGCTCACCCTTACCTGGTCCAGATACGCAGTATTTT.

The chain carries TRBV7-2 and TRBJ2-5, with TRBD2 matching 11 bases. Germline V gene data show CDR1 as SGHTA and CDR2 as FQGNSA. CDR3 length equals 16 residues. J was trimmed by 4 bases and V by 3 bases; bases with no gene match: 7. The CDR3 sequence is CASSFLLAGGGETQYF. The CDR3 DNA follows: TGTGCCAGCAGCTTCCTTCTAGCGGGAGGCGGAGAGACCCAGTACTTC.

The table lists this clone with a count of one. The rearrangement links TRBV4-3 to TRBJ2-5, with D possibly TRBD2 on 6 matching bases. Trimming stripped 1 base from V and 0 bases from J, with 12 bases between. The germline gives CDR1 LGHNA, CDR2 YSLEER. CDR3 length: 16 residues. CDR3 loop: CASSQARGVYQETQYF. CDR3 coding DNA: TGCGCCAGCAGCCAAGCTCGCGGGGTATACCAAGAGACCCAGTACTTC.

Comment on this clone: At one end, the junction sequence differs from germline, possibly due to a read error. The chain has TRBV28 and TRBJ2-4; 9 bases line up with TRBD2. The CDR3 runs 13 residues. Germline CDR1 and CDR2: MDHEN and SYDVKM. The CDR3 bases are TGTGCCAGCAGTTTTTCAGCGGGAGGTCCTCTTATGTTC. Protein: CASSFSAGGPLMF.

V gene TRBV25-1 combines with J gene TRBJ2-3; D perhaps matches TRBD1 (5 bases). V lost 5 bases and J 1 base, leaving 10 bases between the germline ends. Germline CDR1 and CDR2: MGHDK and SYGVNS. The CDR3 totals 14 residues. The CDR3 bases are TGTGCCAGCAGTCCGGCAGGGCGCACAGATACGCAGTATTTT. Its translation: CASSPAGRTDTQYF. The full variable domain, in which reference TRBV25-1 and TRBJ2-3 provide the parts outside the CDR3, is EADIYQTPRYLVIGTGKKITLECSQTMGHDKMYWYQQDPGMELHLIHYSYGVNSTEKGDLSSESTVSRIRTEHFPLTLESARPSHTSQYLCASSPAGRTDTQYFGPGTRLTVL.

The rearrangement uses TRBV11-3 and TRBJ1-2; D gene unclear. The CDR3 extends over 15 amino acids. V was shortened by 6 bases and J by 8 bases, with 22 bases between the two germline ends. Germline V CDR1 and CDR2: SGHNT, YENEEA. The CDR3 spells CASRSNSVAGGGYTF. CDR3 in DNA: TGTGCCAGCAGGTCTAATTCGGTGGCGGGAGGCGGCTACACCTTC.

The CDR3 DNA reads as TGTGCCAGCGGGGGGTCGGATACGCAGTATTTT. Its translation is CASGGSDTQYF. J is TRBJ2-3 and V is TRBV7-9; tentative D call: TRBD2 (6 bases). From germline, CDR1 is SEHNR and CDR2 FQNEAQ (reference sequence). With 8 bases removed from V and 6 bases from J, the gap between germline ends came to 9 bases. The CDR3 has 11 residues.

On this clone itself: The same CDR3 arises from other DNA sequences in this sample as well. V usage is TRBV6-5 and J usage is TRBJ2-6; either TRBD1 or TRBD2 may fit D (5 bases each). The CDR3 is made up of 16 amino acids. Germline assignment: CDR1 MNHEY and CDR2 SVGAGI. V was trimmed by 1 base and J by 0 bases, leaving 7 bases between them. CDR3 in DNA: TGTGCCAGCAGTTACTTTGGGGGCTCTGGGGCCAACGTCCTGACTTTC. It translates to CASSYFGGSGANVLTF.